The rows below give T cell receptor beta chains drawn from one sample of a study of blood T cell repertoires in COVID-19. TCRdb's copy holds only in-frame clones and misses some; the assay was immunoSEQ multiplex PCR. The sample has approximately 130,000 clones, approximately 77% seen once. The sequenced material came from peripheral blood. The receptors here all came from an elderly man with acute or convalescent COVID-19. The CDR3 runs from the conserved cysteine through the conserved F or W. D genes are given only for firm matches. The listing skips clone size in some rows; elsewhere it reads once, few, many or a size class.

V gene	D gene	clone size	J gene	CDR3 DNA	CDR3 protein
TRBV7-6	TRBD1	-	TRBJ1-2	TGTGCCAGCAGCTTTGGCAGTATCCGGGACAGGGGATACTATGGCTACACCTTC	CASSFGSIRDRGYYGYTF
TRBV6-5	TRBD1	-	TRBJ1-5	TGTGCCAGCAGTTCAGGACAGGGTGAAAATCAGCCCCAGCATTTT	CASSSGQGENQPQHF
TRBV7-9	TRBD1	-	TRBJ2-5	TGTGCCAGCAGCTTAGCGACAGGGGGGCCCGGGGAGACCCAGTACTTC	CASSLATGGPGETQYF
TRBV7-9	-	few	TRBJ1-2	TGTGCCAGCAGCTTTGGTCAGAACTATGGCTACACCTTC	CASSFGQNYGYTF
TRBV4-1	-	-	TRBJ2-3	TGCGCCAGCAGCCAAGATGTCGGCGGGGATACGCAGTATTTT	CASSQDVGGDTQYF
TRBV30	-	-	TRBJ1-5	TGTGCCTGGAGTGTAGGGCAGGGTACTCAGCCCCAGCATTTT	CAWSVGQGTQPQHF
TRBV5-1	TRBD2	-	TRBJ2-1	TGCGCCAGCAGCCCCGGGACTAGCGTCTACAATGAGCAGTTCTTC	CASSPGTSVYNEQFF
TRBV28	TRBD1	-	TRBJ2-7	TGTGCCAGCTGCCTGGGGGGACAGGGGGTCGAGCAGTACTTC	CASCLGGQGVEQYF
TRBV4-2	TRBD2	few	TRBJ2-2	TGTGCCAGCAGCCCGGGGACTAGCGGGGGAGGTGGGGAGCTGTTTTTT	CASSPGTSGGGGELFF
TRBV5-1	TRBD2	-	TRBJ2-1	TGCGCCAGCAGCTCCAACAGCGGGGGGGCCTACAATGAGCAGTTCTTC	CASSSNSGGAYNEQFF
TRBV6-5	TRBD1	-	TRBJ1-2	TGTGCCAGCCGGGACAGGGGTCGGTCGGACTATGGCTACACCTTC	CASRDRGRSDYGYTF
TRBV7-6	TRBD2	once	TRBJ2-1	TGTGCCAGCAGCTTTGCCGGGACTAGCGGCTACAATGAGCAGTTCTTC	CASSFAGTSGYNEQFF
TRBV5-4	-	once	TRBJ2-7	TGTGCCAGCAGCTCGGTAGGGGGTTCCCACGAGCAGTACTTC	CASSSVGGSHEQYF
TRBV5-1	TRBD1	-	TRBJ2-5	TGCGCCAGCAGCTTGGTGGGACAGGGTCAGGAGACCCAGTACTTC	CASSLVGQGQETQYF
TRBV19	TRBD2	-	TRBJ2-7	TGTGCCAGTAGTATAGAATCGAGCGGGGGGGCCGCAGTCGGCGAGCAGTACTTC	CASSIESSGGAAVGEQYF
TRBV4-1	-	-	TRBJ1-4	TGCGCCAGCAGCCAAGAAGGGAGGGTCCCTTATGAAAAACTGTTTTTT	CASSQEGRVPYEKLFF
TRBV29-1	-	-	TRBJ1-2	TGCAGCGTTGTTTGGGGGCCAAGGTATGGCTACACCTTC	CSVVWGPRYGYTF
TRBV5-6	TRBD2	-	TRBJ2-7	TGTGCCAGCAGCTATCCCGGGGGGGCAATTTACGAGCAGTACTTC	CASSYPGGAIYEQYF
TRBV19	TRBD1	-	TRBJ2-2	TGTGCCAGTAATCCGCCGGGACAGGGGCGAACCGGGGAGCTGTTTTTT	CASNPPGQGRTGELFF
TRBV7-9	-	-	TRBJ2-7	TGTGCCAGCAGCTCAGGAATCAGTGCCCACGAGCAGTACTTC	CASSSGISAHEQYF
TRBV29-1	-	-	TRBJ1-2	TGCAGCGTTGATGACCAACCGGGACTTGCAGGGTATGGCTACACCTTC	CSVDDQPGLAGYGYTF
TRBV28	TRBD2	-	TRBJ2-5	TGTGCCAGCAGGGGACTAGCGGGGGGATTGCAAGAGACCCAGTACTTC	CASRGLAGGLQETQYF
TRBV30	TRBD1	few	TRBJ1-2	TGTGCCTGGGACGGACAGGGCCACTATGGCTACACCTTC	CAWDGQGHYGYTF
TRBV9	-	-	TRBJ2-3	TGTGCCAGCAGCGCCTACACAGATACGCAGTATTTT	CASSAYTDTQYF
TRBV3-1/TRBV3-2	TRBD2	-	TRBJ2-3	TGTGCCAGCAGCCAAGGAGTTGTGAGCGGGGGTGGCACAGATACGCAGTATTTT	CASSQGVVSGGGTDTQYF
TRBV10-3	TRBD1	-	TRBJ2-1	TGTGCCATCAGTTACAACCCGGGACAGGGTGTCAATGAGCAGTTCTTC	CAISYNPGQGVNEQFF
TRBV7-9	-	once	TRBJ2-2	TGTGCCAGCAGCCCCATGAAAAGCCCCGGGGAGCTGTTTTTT	CASSPMKSPGELFF
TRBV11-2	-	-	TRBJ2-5	TGTGCCAGCAGCCCCCTAGGGGTTGGGCAGACCCAGTACTTC	CASSPLGVGQTQYF
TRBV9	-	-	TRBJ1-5	TGTGCCAGCAGCGTAGATAGTAGCCCCAATCAGCCCCAGCATTTT	CASSVDSSPNQPQHF
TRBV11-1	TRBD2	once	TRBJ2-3	TGTGCCAGCAGCTTCCGTCGGGGGGGCCGAGATACGCAGTATTTT	CASSFRRGGRDTQYF
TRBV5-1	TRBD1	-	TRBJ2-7	TGCGCCAGCAGCGGGGGGACAGGCTACGAGCAGTACTTC	CASSGGTGYEQYF